This T cell receptor (beta chain) was retrieved from a study of spatial heterogeneity in lung cancer (dated by TCRdb to about 2019). For the study in its entirety: The donors were some 72 patients from the lung TRACERx cohort who had early-stage, untreated non-small cell lung cancer. Follow-up PBMC samples were sequenced whenever available, and the median time to follow-up was 2 to 3 years after resection. Beta-chain transcripts were consistently detected in greater numbers than alpha-chain transcripts, which likely reflects a higher abundance of beta-chain transcripts. In the raw uncorrected reads, each unique combination of TCR and UMI appeared more than ten times on average. The study quantitatively compared TCR alpha and beta repertoires across multiple tumor regions, matched nontumor lung and blood in non-small cell lung cancer. Nonsynonymous mutation counts, determined by whole-exome sequencing of tumor tissue, were related to TCR repertoire features. Both alpha and beta chains were TCR-sequenced in 200 or so tumor regions, roughly 70 matched nontumor lung samples and over 55 PBMC samples obtained at surgery.

The meaning of the sample's time point label: blood at routine non-recurrence follow-up after resection. For TCR sequencing, whole RNA was extracted from tumor and nontumor lung tissue, or from cryopreserved PBMC samples, and no cell sorting was done. Only patients for whom sufficient RNA was available from at least two tumor regions were selected for TCR sequencing. Study-wide findings and limitations: Confirming at a functional level the hypothesis that regional TCRs recognize regional mutations was considered to require additional single-cell paired TCR alpha and beta sequencing. Comparisons of baseline and follow-up blood repertoires included only 14 patients. Ubiquitous expanded tumor TCRs were detected in blood more often at tumor resection than at routine follow-up.

Looking up the germline V gene (reference sequence) yields CDR1 LGHDT and CDR2 YNNKEL. The CDR3 runs 17 residues from the cysteine to the phenylalanine. CDR3 DNA only is kept here, 51 bases in frame from base 1. The junction carries 17 bases between V and J, which are trimmed by 2 bases and 2 bases respectively. Details on this clonotype: The target of this receptor is not known. One base away there is no much larger clone; base qualities are not given.

Receptor libraries were prepared by 5' RACE. TCRdb shows the sequencer as NextSeq 500. The TCR library protocol attached a unique molecular identifier to each TCR cDNA molecule to allow correction of PCR and sequencing errors. The source study handled its data this way. TCR identification, UMI-based error correction and CDR3 extraction were performed with Decombinator tools. Expanded TCRs were defined as those above a frequency of 2 per 1,000, corresponding to the top 1% of the tumor frequency distribution. Renyi diversity was calculated using the R vegan package after each repertoire was subsampled 100 times to 5,000 TCRs. CDR3 similarity networks were built from amino acid triplet string-kernel similarity, with CDR3s being connected when pairwise similarity was above 0.82. TCRdb trimmed public reads at Q25 via fastp, called clones via MiXCR and kept in-frame beta chains. All rows with the same CDR3 protein become a single entry with the most common DNA and genes. These V and J calls derive from TCRdb rather than the authors' analysis. The table for this sample lists over 15,000 distinct CDR3 sequences; over 8.5% of them were counted only once. The top ten hold about a fifth of the sample.

Recombination linked TRBV3-1 to TRBJ2-3; TRBD1 could be the D gene, as 6 bases match. This sequence originates from a male donor with early-stage non-small cell lung cancer. The source was PBMCs, collected at follow-up. The nucleotides are TGTGCCAGCAGCCAACTTCTCCGGGACAAGTCCACAGATACGCAGTATTTT. Translated, it reads CASSQLLRDKSTDTQYF.